Shown below are 10 T cell receptor beta chains from a single sample sequenced in a study of molecular identifiers for immune sequencing clone quantification. Via MiXCR, TCRdb re-called the PCR reads, giving one row per CDR3 protein. The sample contains about 97,000 distinct CDR3 sequences, about a third of which appear only once. The sequencing input was naive CD8+ T cells from blood, with Jurkat cell RNA spiked in. Indicated subset: FACS-sorted CD8+CD4-CCR7+CD45RA+ naive T cells. The receptors derive from a human donor in good health. Some libraries in this study had Jurkat cell RNA spiked in.

For this clonotype: This may come from a read error, since a much larger clone is one base off. The CDR3 protein is CASSSGLSLSELYF. The CDR3 nucleotides read TGTGCCAGCAGCTCGGGGTTGTCCCTCTCCGAGCTGTACTTC. The rearrangement uses TRBV28 and TRBJ2-7; possible D gene TRBD2, 5 bases. The CDR3 extends over 14 amino acids. CDR1 and CDR2 from the germline V gene are MDHEN and SYDVKM.

V and J are TRBV27 and TRBJ1-5; no firm D call. Trimming removed 7 bases from V and 2 bases from J, with 9 bases in between. The CDR3 runs to 13 residues. Per germline, CDR1 MNHEY and CDR2 SMNVEV (reference sequence). As DNA, the CDR3 is TGTGCCAGCAAGTTGTCTGGCAATCAGCCCCAGCATTTT. Translation gives CASKLSGNQPQHF.

This chain links TRBV19 with TRBJ2-1, with 13 bases that match TRBD2. J lost 1 base, V lost 6 bases, and 6 bases had no gene match. In germline, CDR1 is LNHDA, CDR2 SQIVND (reference sequence). The CDR3 has 17 amino acids. The CDR3 DNA reads as TGTGCCAGTAGCCGGACTAGCGGGAGATTTTCCTACAATGAGCAGTTCTTC. Translating it yields CASSRTSGRFSYNEQFF.

About this clonotype itself: The junction departs from the called germline gene at one end, perhaps through a read error. The J gene is TRBJ1-1, the V gene TRBV7-6; 10 bases align to TRBD1. CDR1 is SGHVS and CDR2 is FNYEAQ in the germline V gene. This CDR3 region has 16 residues. The CDR3 coding sequence is TGTGCCAGCAGCATAGTTGACAGGGGGCATTCCTCTGAAGCATTCTTT. It yields the protein CASSIVDRGHSSEAFF. Supplemented by reference TRBV7-6 and TRBJ1-1, the full variable domain reads GAGVSQSPRYKVTKRGQDVALRCDPISGHVSLYWYRQALGQGPEFLTYFNYEAQQDKSGLPNDRFSAERPEGSISTLTIQRTEQRDSAMYRCASSIVDRGHSSEAFFGQGTRLTVV.

This clonotype was seen a handful of times. The CDR3 nucleotides read TGTGCCAGCAGCCCCGCGGTATTGTACGAGCAGTACTTC. Translation gives CASSPAVLYEQYF. This sequence joins TRBV7-9 and TRBJ2-7; D is ambiguous. Germline V lookup: CDR1 SEHNR, CDR2 FQNEAQ (reference sequence). The CDR3 spans 13 residues. The germline V and J ends were trimmed by 5 bases and 4 bases, with 12 bases remaining between them.

This clonotype showed up just a few times. The rearrangement links TRBV12-3 or TRBV12-4 to TRBJ2-2, with D unresolved. The ends were cut back, 7 bases at V and 0 bases at J, with 12 bases in the middle. This CDR3 comprises 15 residues. CDR3 loop: CASTLPPPNTGELFF. The CDR3 DNA reads as TGTGCCAGCACCCTACCCCCGCCGAACACCGGGGAGCTGTTTTTT.

For this clonotype: Because the CDR3 is missing its conserved closing phenylalanine or tryptophan, this is likely a read error. The chain is built from TRBV4-1 and TRBJ2-3; D unresolved. V lost 3 bases and J lost 2, with 12 bases in between. The germline V gene has CDR1 MGHRA and CDR2 YSYEKL. This CDR3 is built from 15 residues. For the CDR3, the DNA is TGCGCCAGCAGCCAGAGTGTCTACTACACAGATACGCAGTATTTA. Protein: CASSQSVYYTDTQYL.

The genes are TRBV15 and TRBJ2-1; 9 bases match TRBD2. J gave up 4 bases and V 7 bases, and 11 bases lay outside the gene matches. The CDR3 contains 16 residues. CDR1 and CDR2 from the germline V gene are LNHNV and YYDKDF (reference sequence). DNA for the CDR3: TGTGCCACCAATTCAAAAGCGGGAGGTGGATACAATGAGCAGTTCTTC. Its protein product is CATNSKAGGGYNEQFF.

The rearrangement uses TRBV4-1 and TRBJ2-2; D may be TRBD2 (6 bases). The CDR3 has 15 amino acids. Trimming stripped 1 base from V and 6 bases from J, with 12 bases between. CDR1 and CDR2 (germline): MGHRA, YSYEKL. CDR3 coding DNA: TGCGCCAGCAGCCAAGTTCAGGACTACCCCGGGGAGCTGTTTTTT. It codes for CASSQVQDYPGELFF.

This clonotype showed up just a few times. This sequence joins TRBV10-3 and TRBJ2-3; D uncertain. The CDR3 sequence is 16 residues long. Trimming pared 5 bases from V and 4 bases from J, leaving 19 bases between. Germline V gives CDR1 ENHRY, CDR2 SYGVKD. CDR3 sequence: CAISTSSLSSADTQYF. CDR3 nucleotide sequence: TGTGCCATCAGTACTTCCAGCCTCAGCAGCGCAGATACGCAGTATTTT.